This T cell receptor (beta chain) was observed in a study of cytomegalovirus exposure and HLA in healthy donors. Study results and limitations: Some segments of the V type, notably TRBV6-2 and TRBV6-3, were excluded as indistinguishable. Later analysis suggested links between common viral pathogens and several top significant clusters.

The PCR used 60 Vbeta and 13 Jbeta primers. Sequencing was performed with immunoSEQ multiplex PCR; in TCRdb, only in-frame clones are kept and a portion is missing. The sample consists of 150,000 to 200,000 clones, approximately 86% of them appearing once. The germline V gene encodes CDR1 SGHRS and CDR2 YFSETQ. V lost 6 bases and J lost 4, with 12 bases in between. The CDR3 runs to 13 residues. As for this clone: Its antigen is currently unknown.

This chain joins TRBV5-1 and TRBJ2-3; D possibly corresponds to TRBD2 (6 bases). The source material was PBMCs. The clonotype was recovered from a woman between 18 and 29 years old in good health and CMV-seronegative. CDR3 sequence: CASKGGEADTQYF. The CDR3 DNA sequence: TGCGCCAGCAAGGGCGGGGAGGCAGATACGCAGTATTTT.